These 23 T cell receptor beta chains were sequenced from one sample in a study of cytomegalovirus exposure and HLA in healthy donors. Some clones are missing from TCRdb's copy, which holds only in-frame ones; the method was immunoSEQ multiplex PCR. The data hold 100,000 or so clones, with roughly 84% observed a single time. Sequencing was carried out using PBMCs. All receptors come from a man aged 18 to 30 in good health and CMV-seropositive.

The rearrangement joins TRBV6-5 to TRBJ1-1; the match to TRBD1 covers 9 bases. V was pared by 5 bases and J by 1 base, with 5 bases of the junction left unmatched. This CDR3 region has 15 residues. Looked up from germline, CDR1 is MNHEY and CDR2 is SVGAGI. CDR3 loop: CASSPTDRGNTEAFF. The CDR3 DNA reads TGTGCCAGCAGTCCTACGGACAGGGGGAACACTGAAGCTTTCTTT.

For the CDR3, the DNA is TGTGCCAGCTCACCCCGGACAGGATTTAATGAAAAACTGTTTTTT. Its protein product is CASSPRTGFNEKLFF. The rearrangement uses TRBV18 and TRBJ1-4; 7 bases match TRBD1. The CDR3 is 15 residues long. The J segment lost 4 bases and the V segment lost 3 bases, leaving 5 bases of the junction unmatched. Germline V gene sequence: CDR1 KGHSH, CDR2 LQKENI. Looking up the rest from reference TRBV18 and TRBJ1-4 gives the full variable domain: NAGVMQNPRHLVRRRGQEARLRCSPMKGHSHVYWYRQLPEEGLKFMVYLQKENIIDESGMPKERFSAEFPKEGPSILRIQQVVRGDSAAYFCASSPRTGFNEKLFFGSGTQLSVL.

This sequence joins TRBV5-4 and TRBJ2-1; 8 bases are a match to TRBD1. CDR1 and CDR2 from the germline V gene are SGHNT and YYREEE (reference sequence). Losses at the gene ends were 4 bases for V and 0 bases for J; bases not matched to a gene: 9. The CDR3 runs to 17 residues. The CDR3 is CASSNGQGRVSYNEQFF. CDR3 in DNA: TGTGCCAGCAGCAACGGACAGGGAAGGGTCTCCTACAATGAGCAGTTCTTC.

J is TRBJ2-1 and V is TRBV2, with 8 nucleotides matching TRBD1. The J segment lost 4 bases and the V segment lost 0 bases, leaving 5 bases of the junction unmatched. The CDR3 length is 16 residues. Germline V gene sequence: CDR1 SNHLY, CDR2 FYNNEI. The DNA for the CDR3 is TGTGCCAGCAGTGAAGCGCGGACAGGGTATTACAATGAGCAGTTCTTC. Its translation: CASSEARTGYYNEQFF.

The CDR3 bases are TGTGCCACCCAGCCGGGACAGGGGTCGTACGAGCAGTACTTC. It yields the protein CATQPGQGSYEQYF. This rearrangement joins TRBV19 to TRBJ2-7, with TRBD1 matching over 10 bases. This CDR3 spans 14 amino acids. V lost 10 bases, J lost 4 bases, and 10 bases stayed unmatched. Germline values: CDR1 LNHDA, CDR2 SQIVND (reference sequence).

V usage is TRBV10-3 and J usage is TRBJ2-7; possibly TRBD1 for D (6 bases). The germline V and J ends were trimmed by 4 bases and 0 bases, with 13 bases remaining between them. Looked up from germline, CDR1 is ENHRY and CDR2 is SYGVKD. This CDR3 has 15 residues. CDR3 bases: TGTGCCATCAGTGGTTCAGGGGATGGCTCCTACGAGCAGTACTTC. It specifies CAISGSGDGSYEQYF.

J is TRBJ2-5 and V is TRBV7-3; possibly TRBD1 for D (6 bases). The CDR3 length is 15 residues. V lost 1 base, J lost 1 base, and 10 bases lay in between. Germline V CDR1 and CDR2: SGHTA, FQGTGA. The CDR3 DNA follows: TGTGCCAGCAGCTTAAACGGACAGATCCAAGAGACCCAGTACTTC. This translates into CASSLNGQIQETQYF. The full variable domain, its missing parts supplied by reference TRBV7-3 and TRBJ2-5, is GAGVSQTPSNKVTEKGKYVELRCDPISGHTALYWYRQSLGQGPEFLIYFQGTGAADDSGLPNDRFFAVRPEGSVSTLKIQRTERGDSAVYLCASSLNGQIQETQYFGPGTRLLVL.

This clone was observed a few times. This chain links TRBV19 with TRBJ2-3; a weak D match, TRBD2 (6 bases). The germline V gene has CDR1 LNHDA and CDR2 SQIVND (reference sequence). V gave up 3 bases and J gave up 5 bases, with 9 bases separating them. CDR3 length: 13 amino acids. The CDR3 coding sequence is TGTGCCAGTAGTATTTCGGGGGTAGATACGCAGTATTTT. Its translation is CASSISGVDTQYF.

The CDR3 DNA follows: TGCGCCAGCCGGGGAAGCGGCTCCTACGAGCAGTACTTC. This encodes CASRGSGSYEQYF. This chain uses TRBV5-1 with TRBJ2-7, with a weak D call TRBD2 (5 bases). The germline V gene encodes CDR1 SGHRS and CDR2 YFSETQ. The CDR3 consists of 13 residues. V was clipped by 7 bases and J by 0 bases, with 11 bases between them.

The chain couples TRBV28 to TRBJ2-1; D uncertain. The CDR3 contains 15 residues. CDR1 and CDR2 (germline): MDHEN, SYDVKM. Trimming left V 6 bases short and J 0 bases short, with 12 bases between. In DNA form, the CDR3 reads TGTGCCAGCAGCCTGGTGCCCAGCTCCTACAATGAGCAGTTCTTC. Translating it yields CASSLVPSSYNEQFF.

This chain's CDR3 is CASSMYGESSYEQYF. The DNA of the CDR3 is TGTGCCAGTAGTATGTACGGGGAGAGCTCCTACGAGCAGTACTTC. This rearrangement joins TRBV19 to TRBJ2-7; TRBD2 might be the D (5 bases). V was trimmed by 3 bases and J by 0 bases, leaving 12 bases between them. Germline V lookup: CDR1 LNHDA, CDR2 SQIVND (reference sequence). The CDR3 totals 15 residues.

This chain uses TRBV30 with TRBJ2-1; weak D call: TRBD2 (5 bases). The CDR3 sequence is 15 residues long. Germline CDR1 reads GTSNPN; CDR2 reads SVGIG (reference sequence). Trimming took 0 bases from V and 1 from J, leaving 10 bases between them. The DNA of the CDR3 is TGTGCCTGGAGTGTAGGGAGTAGATCCTACAATGAGCAGTTCTTC. It codes for CAWSVGSRSYNEQFF.

The V call is TRBV9, the J call TRBJ2-1; weak D call: TRBD2 (6 bases). The CDR3 consists of 15 residues. CDR1 is SGDLS and CDR2 is YYNGEE in the germline V gene. V gave up 0 bases and J gave up 1 base, with 8 bases separating them. Here the CDR3 reads CASSVEEGSYNEQFF. The CDR3 region has the DNA TGTGCCAGCAGCGTAGAGGAGGGGTCCTACAATGAGCAGTTCTTC.

This clone appeared once. The chain couples TRBV6-5 to TRBJ1-2; weak D call: TRBD1 (5 bases). The germline V gene encodes CDR1 MNHEY and CDR2 SVGAGI. The V and J ends lost 6 bases and 5 bases respectively, with 19 bases between them. This CDR3 is 15 amino acids long. The CDR3, as DNA: TGTGCCAGCAGACTTCATTTAGGGGAGGGATATGGCTACACCTTC. This codes for CASRLHLGEGYGYTF.

V and J are TRBV6-5 and TRBJ2-7, with 7 nucleotides matching TRBD2. The CDR3 covers 16 residues. V dropped 2 bases and J dropped 4; count of bases not matched to a gene: 11. CDR1 is MNHEY, CDR2 SVGAGI, per germline. CDR3 bases: TGTGCCAGCAGTTACGGGAGCTCTAGCGGATGGTACGAGCAGTACTTC. Translation: CASSYGSSSGWYEQYF.

This clone appeared a single time. V gene TRBV6-5 combines with J gene TRBJ1-5; D is unclear. CDR3 length: 12 residues. Between the trimmed V and J ends, which lost 3 bases and 7 bases, there was a span of 7 bases. CDR1 is MNHEY, CDR2 SVGAGI, per germline. CDR3 sequence: CASSYAGQPQHF. The DNA of the CDR3 is TGTGCCAGCAGTTATGCAGGACAGCCCCAGCATTTT.

The chain recombines TRBV29-1 with TRBJ2-5; D possibly corresponds to TRBD1 (6 bases). Per the germline V gene, CDR1 is SQVTM and CDR2 is ANQGSEA. The ends were cut back, 7 bases at V and 5 bases at J, with 14 bases in the middle. The CDR3 is 12 amino acids. The CDR3 DNA reads TGCAGCGGGATCCAGGGGCGGGAGACCCAGTACTTC. The encoded protein is CSGIQGRETQYF.

The gene calls are TRBV27 and TRBJ1-1; 9 nucleotides agree with TRBD1. J was trimmed by 4 bases and V by 8 bases; bases with no gene match: 5. This CDR3 comprises 13 residues. Germline CDR1 is MNHEY and CDR2 is SMNVEV (reference sequence). The CDR3 sequence: CASGTGSITEAFF. CDR3 in DNA: TGTGCCAGCGGGACAGGGTCTATCACTGAAGCTTTCTTT.

This clone appeared once. One junction end disagrees with the germline gene, perhaps due to a read error. V and J are TRBV25-1 and TRBJ2-5, with unresolved D. This CDR3 is 13 amino acids long. Germline V gene lookup returns CDR1 MGHDK and CDR2 SYGVNS. CDR3 protein: CASREWAQETQYF. For the CDR3, the DNA is TGTGCCAGCAGAGAATGGGCCCAAGAGACCCAGTACTTC.

This clone was seen only once. The rearrangement links TRBV19 to TRBJ2-3; 8 bases are shared with TRBD2. Per the germline V gene, CDR1 is LNHDA and CDR2 is SQIVND (reference sequence). The CDR3 loop spans 14 amino acids. V gave up 3 bases and J gave up 6 bases; unmatched junction bases: 5. This chain's CDR3 is CASSIAGGLDTQYF. The CDR3 coding sequence is TGTGCCAGTAGTATCGCGGGGGGTTTGGATACGCAGTATTTT.

This sequence joins TRBV29-1 and TRBJ2-7; 10 bases map to TRBD1. J gave up 4 bases and V 6 bases, and 9 bases lay outside the gene matches. The CDR3 has 14 residues. Germline lookup yields CDR1 SQVTM and CDR2 ANQGSEA. This chain's CDR3 is CSVRGGTGEYEQYF. The CDR3 bases are TGCAGCGTGCGGGGCGGGACAGGGGAGTACGAGCAGTACTTC.

The rearrangement joins TRBV7-3 to TRBJ2-6; D not certain. V was cut by 3 bases and J by 4 bases, with 10 bases left in between. This CDR3 is 15 amino acids long. Germline values: CDR1 SGHTA, CDR2 FQGTGA. CDR3 in amino acids: CASSFSGTGANVLTF. As DNA, the CDR3 is TGTGCCAGCAGCTTTTCGGGTACCGGGGCCAACGTCCTGACTTTC.

The chain is built from TRBV5-1 and TRBJ2-2, with 14 bases identical to TRBD2. J gave up 5 bases and V 3 bases, and 0 bases lay outside the gene matches. Germline loops: CDR1 SGHRS, CDR2 YFSETQ. The CDR3 runs to 15 residues. CDR3 sequence reads: CASSWTSGGTGELFF. The DNA for the CDR3 is TGCGCCAGCAGCTGGACTAGCGGGGGGACCGGGGAGCTGTTTTTT. Full variable domain (remainder filled in from reference TRBV5-1 and TRBJ2-2): KAGVTQTPRYLIKTRGQQVTLSCSPISGHRSVSWYQQTPGQGLQFLFEYFSETQRNKGNFPGRFSGRQFSNSRSEMNVSTLELGDSALYLCASSWTSGGTGELFFGEGSRLTVL.